Presented here are 7 T cell receptor beta chains from one specimen sequenced in a study of cytomegalovirus exposure and HLA in healthy donors. Amplification used 60 Vbeta primers and 13 Jbeta primers. Measured with immunoSEQ multiplex PCR; TCRdb has only the in-frame clones, and not every one. The sample lists about 160,000 clones; 75% to 85% were seen once. The specimen was PBMCs. These receptors were obtained from a young man in good health and CMV-seronegative.

The rearrangement joins TRBV7-9 to TRBJ2-5, with D perhaps matching TRBD2 (5 bases). Germline V gives CDR1 SEHNR, CDR2 FQNEAQ (reference sequence). There are 14 residues in the CDR3. Deletions cut 7 bases from V and 5 bases from J, with 17 bases between. CDR3 sequence (DNA): TGTGCCAGCACCGTCCTTGACGGGGAGGAGACCCAGTACTTC. Protein product: CASTVLDGEETQYF. The entire variable domain, with the rest obtained from reference TRBV7-9 and TRBJ2-5, is as follows: DTGVSQNPRHKITKRGQNVTFRCDPISEHNRLYWYRQTLGQGPEFLTYFQNEAQLEKSRLLSDRFSAERPKGSFSTLEIQRTEQGDSAMYLCASTVLDGEETQYFGPGTRLLVL.

The chain recombines TRBV28 with TRBJ1-1, with a weak D call TRBD1 (6 bases). The CDR3 totals 15 residues. V was trimmed by 3 bases and J by 0 bases, leaving 11 bases between them. The germline CDR1 and CDR2 sequences are MDHEN and SYDVKM. The CDR3: CASSLSGTLNTEAFF. The CDR3 bases are TGTGCCAGCAGTTTGAGCGGGACACTGAACACTGAAGCTTTCTTT. Filled out from reference TRBV28 and TRBJ1-1, the complete variable domain reads DVKVTQSSRYLVKRTGEKVFLECVQDMDHENMFWYRQDPGLGLRLIYFSYDVKMKEKGDIPEGYSVSREKKERFSLILESASTNQTSMYLCASSLSGTLNTEAFFGQGTRLTVV.

V is TRBV7-6 and J is TRBJ2-5, with TRBD2 matching over 11 bases. Germline assignment: CDR1 SGHVS and CDR2 FNYEAQ. The J segment lost 7 bases and the V segment lost 0 bases, leaving 4 bases of the junction unmatched. The CDR3 extends over 15 amino acids. The CDR3 DNA reads as TGTGCCAGCAGCTTAGCGGGGACTAGCGGTGGGACCCAGTACTTC. It encodes CASSLAGTSGGTQYF.

V is TRBV6-6 and J is TRBJ1-6; perhaps TRBD1 as D (6 bases). CDR1 and CDR2 (germline): MNHNY, SVGAGI (reference sequence). This CDR3 spans 15 amino acids. V shed 2 bases and J shed 10 bases, with 15 bases lying between them. The DNA of the CDR3 is TGTGCCAGCAGTTACGAGGCTCTTAGGGGGTCACCCCTCCACTTT. It is translated as CASSYEALRGSPLHF.

In its sample, this clone was seen once. V usage is TRBV27 and J usage is TRBJ2-7; 9 bases match TRBD2. V lost 5 bases, J lost 6 bases, and 8 bases stayed unmatched. CDR1 is MNHEY and CDR2 is SMNVEV in the germline V gene (reference sequence). The CDR3 has 14 amino acids. The CDR3 reads CASSGGTSFSEQYF. Here the CDR3 DNA reads TGTGCCAGCAGTGGAGGGACTAGCTTCTCCGAGCAGTACTTC.

This chain uses TRBV18 with TRBJ1-3; the D is unclear. V was clipped by 3 bases and J by 1 base, with 10 bases between them. The CDR3 covers 15 residues. Germline values: CDR1 KGHSH, CDR2 LQKENI. The CDR3 here is CASSPVAGSGNTIYF. The DNA for the CDR3 is TGTGCCAGCTCACCGGTCGCGGGTTCTGGAAACACCATATATTTT.

This chain uses TRBV11-2 with TRBJ2-3, with a possible D match to TRBD2 (6 bases). Trimming shortened V by 5 bases and J by 2 bases, and 14 bases separated the two germline ends. This CDR3 is built from 15 residues. Germline V gives CDR1 SGHAT, CDR2 FQNNGV. The CDR3 DNA sequence: TGTGCCAGCAGCCCGTTAGCGGTGGCCACAGATACGCAGTATTTT. The encoded protein is CASSPLAVATDTQYF.